These 8 T cell receptor beta chains share one sample of origin, sequenced in a study of blood T cells in healthy people across ages. Primed by a sample-barcoded 5' primer and a J-beta primer mix, a second PCR proceeded for roughly 6 to 12 cycles. Each CDR3 protein is one row after TCRdb ran MiXCR on the 5' RACE reads. The sample includes 650,000 to 700,000 distinct CDR3 sequences, less than 40% of them seen just once. Material for sequencing was blood. All receptors come from a woman of 80 years or more in good health.

This clonotype has ten or more counts. The gene calls are TRBV9 and TRBJ2-1; D is possibly TRBD1 (5 bases). The CDR3 has 15 residues. CDR1 is SGDLS and CDR2 is YYNGEE in the germline V gene. V was pared by 0 bases and J by 8 bases, with 15 bases between. CDR3: CASSVEGQGNHEQFF. CDR3 nucleotides: TGTGCCAGCAGCGTAGAAGGGCAGGGTAATCATGAGCAGTTCTTC.

As regards this clonotype: The junction differs from germline at one of its ends, possibly a read error. This rearrangement joins TRBV7-9 to TRBJ1-1; D remains ambiguous. Germline values: CDR1 SEHNR, CDR2 FQNEAQ (reference sequence). The length of the CDR3 is 11 residues. CDR3 sequence: CAGSSSDWAFF. As DNA, the CDR3 is TGTGCCGGCAGCTCGTCCGATTGGGCTTTCTTT.

The chain has TRBV28 and TRBJ2-7; D remains unclear. CDR1 and CDR2 (germline): MDHEN, SYDVKM. V was clipped by 7 bases and J by 4 bases, with 8 bases between them. The CDR3 is 11 residues long. CDR3 region: CASMSGYEQYF. The CDR3 coding sequence is TGTGCCAGCATGTCCGGGTACGAGCAGTACTTC.

This clonotype was observed at least ten times. V and J are TRBV12-3 or TRBV12-4 and TRBJ2-3, with D perhaps matching TRBD2 (6 bases). The CDR3 is 13 residues long. The V and J ends lost 6 bases and 0 bases respectively, with 7 bases between them. CDR3 sequence: CASSGLSTDTQYF. The CDR3 DNA reads as TGTGCCAGCAGCGGACTAAGCACAGATACGCAGTATTTT.

About this clonotype: This may be a read error, as it is one base from a much larger clone. V gene TRBV7-2 combines with J gene TRBJ2-1; 9 positions agree with TRBD1. The better agreement between TRBJ2-7 and the DNA end casts doubt on the J call. This CDR3 has 20 residues. CDR1 and CDR2 from the germline V gene are SGHTA and FQGNSA. This CDR3 is CASSGNRDRDPLRSYNEQYF. Here the CDR3 DNA reads TGTGCCAGCAGCGGGAACCGGGACAGGGATCCTCTTCGCTCCTACAATGAGCAGTACTTC.

The chain carries TRBV20-1 and TRBJ2-5, with D unclear. The DNA end favors TRBJ2-7, so the J call may be wrong. Germline V gene lookup returns CDR1 DFQATT and CDR2 SNEGSKA (reference sequence). CDR3 length: 14 amino acids. The CDR3 sequence is CSARELGGWNEQYF. CDR3 coding DNA: TGCAGTGCTAGAGAGTTGGGCGGATGGAACGAGCAGTACTTC.

Only a few counts were recorded for this clonotype. The chain carries TRBV30 and TRBJ1-1, with D perhaps matching TRBD1 (5 bases). V was shortened by 5 bases and J by 2 bases, with 18 bases between the two germline ends. In germline, CDR1 is GTSNPN, CDR2 SVGIG (reference sequence). The CDR3 is 15 residues long. CDR3 nucleotides: TGTGCCTGGTTACCTAACAGGCTTATCAACACTGAAGCTTTCTTT. Encoded protein: CAWLPNRLINTEAFF.

Worth noting for this clonotype: Just one base apart from a much larger clone, this may be a read error. This chain uses TRBV6-5 with TRBJ2-4; the match to TRBD1 covers 8 bases. Near its end, the DNA agrees better with TRBJ2-7, so the J call may be wrong. CDR1 and CDR2 from the germline V gene are MNHEY and SVGAGI. The CDR3 consists of 14 residues. The CDR3 is CAGRRGQASDEQYF. For the CDR3, the DNA is TGTGCCGGCAGACGGGGACAGGCCTCCGACGAGCAGTACTTC.